Sequencing of this T cell receptor (beta chain) was carried out in a study of T cell responses to AZD1222 COVID-19 vaccine. Study-wide results and limits: White British ancestry dominated among donors, who included more females, and clonal diversity was possibly underestimated. Just six AZD1222 recipients were seropositive at baseline.

Germline-derived CDR1 and CDR2 are SGHVS and FNYEAQ. This CDR3 region has 14 residues. V lost 1 base and J lost 7; bases outside the gene matches: 0. Sequencing used immunoSEQ multiplex PCR; TCRdb keeps in-frame clones, though not all of them. The sample shows 150,000 to 200,000 clones, roughly 88% of them seen only once. About this clone: The antigen is not known. Other DNA sequences of this sample code for an identical CDR3.

The gene calls are TRBV7-6 and TRBJ1-4, with 10 bases matching TRBD1. The specimen comprised peripheral blood, sampled on day 0 of AZD1222 vaccination. This receptor was taken from an adult in good health. The CDR3 region has the DNA TGTGCCAGCAGCTTAGGGACAGGGGGTGAAAAACTGTTTTTT. This encodes CASSLGTGGEKLFF.